This TCR beta chain was captured in a study of human T cells and chemical hapten exposure. This clonotype appeared many times. TCRdb fed the RACE reads into MiXCR, producing one record per CDR3 protein. The sample has 85,000 to 90,000 distinct CDR3 sequences; around 10% are singletons. This CDR3 spans 14 amino acids. Per germline, CDR1 MNHEY and CDR2 SMNVEV (reference sequence). Trimming left V 2 bases short and J 6 bases short, with 10 bases between. Indicated time point: pre-sensitization, week 0. Treatment defined: therapeutic diphenylcyclopropenone sensitization with weekly scalp DPC. This sequence originates from a woman aged 40 to 50 with alopecia areata. Some clones in this sample may be carry-over from other donors' samples. This specimen was whole blood, taken in connection with sensitization to the hapten diphenylcyclopropenone (DPC). This chain joins TRBV27 and TRBJ2-2; D not certain. CDR3 loop: CASSLGVLSGELFF. DNA for the CDR3: TGTGCCAGCAGTTTAGGAGTCCTATCCGGGGAGCTGTTTTTT.